Listed here are 26 T cell receptor beta chains from one sample, sequenced in a study of T cell repertoires in cytomegalovirus infection. Each CDR3 protein gets one entry after TCRdb re-called the reads with MiXCR. The sample lists around 800,000 distinct CDR3 sequences; approximately 32% were seen once. These receptors' targets are unknown. The starting material was cultured CD8+ T cells from PBMCs, obtained from culture after CMV antigen stimulation. These receptors were obtained from a human donor in good health (CMV status not recorded). Some clones in this sample may be carry-over from other donors' samples.

The chain carries TRBV4-1 and TRBJ2-1; D call uncertain. This CDR3 region has 17 residues. The germline V gene has CDR1 MGHRA and CDR2 YSYEKL. The germline V and J ends were trimmed by 1 base and 4 bases, with 17 bases remaining between them. CDR3 sequence (DNA): TGCGCCAGCAGCCAAGTAATAGGGCCTCCTGAGTACAATGAGCAGTTCTTC. As protein: CASSQVIGPPEYNEQFF.

The chain joins TRBV28 to TRBJ2-7; 9 bases fit TRBD1. CDR3 length: 14 residues. The junction had 8 bases not matched to a gene; V was cut back by 5 bases and J by 6 bases. The germline V gene encodes CDR1 MDHEN and CDR2 SYDVKM. The CDR3 reads CASSEPGQGVEQYV. The CDR3 DNA is TGTGCCAGCAGTGAACCGGGACAGGGAGTCGAGCAGTACGTC.

V and J are TRBV2 and TRBJ1-1; D is undetermined. The V end was cut by 5 bases, the J end by 4 bases, with 11 bases between. CDR3 length: 13 amino acids. Germline CDR1 and CDR2: SNHLY and FYNNEI. The CDR3 DNA sequence: TGTGCCAGCAGTTTGATAGTGGGCACTGAAGCTTTCTTT. As protein: CASSLIVGTEAFF.

The chain carries TRBV6-5 and TRBJ1-6; TRBD1 agrees at 7 bases. CDR1 and CDR2 (germline): MNHEY, SVGAGI. Unmatched junction bases numbered 12, after V lost 2 bases and J lost 5 bases. There are 18 residues in the CDR3. Written as DNA, the CDR3 is TGTGCCAGCAGTTACGAACCCCCCCAGGGGGTTGATAATTCACCCCTCCACTTT. This gives the protein CASSYEPPQGVDNSPLHF.

This clonotype was recorded a few times. The CDR3 region has the DNA TGTGCCAGCAGTCCCAGTTCTCCAAGGATCGGTGAGCAGTTCTTC. It codes for CASSPSSPRIGEQFF. This chain links TRBV6-5 with TRBJ2-1, with unresolved D. Germline V gene data show CDR1 as MNHEY and CDR2 as SVGAGI. V was trimmed by 5 bases and J by 9 bases, leaving 20 bases between them. The CDR3 length is 15 residues.

This chain links TRBV7-6 with TRBJ2-7, with D unresolved. From germline, CDR1 is SGHVS and CDR2 FNYEAQ. CDR3 size: 13 residues. V lost 0 bases and J lost 2, with 5 bases in between. This chain's CDR3 is CASSLAETYEQYV. The CDR3 DNA reads as TGTGCCAGCAGCTTAGCTGAGACCTACGAGCAGTACGTC.

This clonotype was picked up a small number of times. This chain connects TRBV7-8 to TRBJ1-2; possible D gene TRBD1, 5 bases. Germline V gene sequence: CDR1 SGHVS, CDR2 FQNEAQ. V shed 5 bases and J shed 11 bases, with 21 bases lying between them. The CDR3 covers 14 residues. The CDR3 bases are TGTGCCAGCAGCCCGCAAGGGACTCTTATGTGGTACACCTTC. It yields the protein CASSPQGTLMWYTF.

This clonotype came up a few times. The V call is TRBV7-8, the J call TRBJ1-6; D gene uncertain. Germline CDR1 reads SGHVS; CDR2 reads FQNEAQ. This CDR3 is built from 12 residues. Trimming removed 5 bases at V and 10 bases at J, with 9 bases between. The CDR3 DNA reads as TGTGCCAGCAGCCCCCCTAGATCACCCCTCCACTTT. Protein product: CASSPPRSPLHF.

As concerns this clonotype: The germline gene is not matched at one end of the junction; a read error may be the cause. J is TRBJ1-3 and V is TRBV5-6; D is possibly TRBD1 (5 bases). The CDR3 loop spans 14 amino acids. Germline V lookup: CDR1 SGHDT, CDR2 YYEEEE. For the CDR3, the DNA is TGTGCCAGCAACTTGGGGACCAACGGAAACACCATATATTTT. As protein: CASNLGTNGNTIYF.

In its sample, this clonotype was seen a few times. The chain couples TRBV27 to TRBJ1-1, with 7 bases fitting TRBD1. Germline V lookup: CDR1 MNHEY, CDR2 SMNVEV (reference sequence). The CDR3 runs 16 residues. The trim removed 1 base at V and 7 bases at J, leaving 12 bases unmatched. CDR3 protein: CASSLYARTGYREAFF. In nucleotides, the CDR3 is TGTGCCAGCAGTTTATATGCCCGGACAGGTTACCGTGAAGCTTTCTTT.

V and J are TRBV5-1 and TRBJ1-1, with D unclear. Germline V gives CDR1 SGHRS, CDR2 YFSETQ. The CDR3 has 17 residues. V lost 2 bases, J lost 0 bases, and 17 bases lay in between. The CDR3 protein is CASSLAPTYPMNTEAFF. CDR3 in DNA: TGCGCCAGCAGCTTAGCCCCTACCTATCCGATGAACACTGAAGCTTTCTTT. Complete variable domain (other parts from reference TRBV5-1 and TRBJ1-1): KAGVTQTPRYLIKTRGQQVTLSCSPISGHRSVSWYQQTPGQGLQFLFEYFSETQRNKGNFPGRFSGRQFSNSRSEMNVSTLELGDSALYLCASSLAPTYPMNTEAFFGQGTRLTVV.

This clonotype was seen only a few times. The chain joins TRBV14 to TRBJ1-4, with D unresolved. The CDR3 has 12 amino acids. Per the germline V gene, CDR1 is SGHDN and CDR2 is FVKESK. Trimming removed 2 bases from V and 8 bases from J, with 6 bases in between. The CDR3 protein is CASSQLGEKLFF. Written as DNA, the CDR3 is TGTGCCAGCAGCCAACTAGGGGAAAAACTGTTTTTT. Together with reference TRBV14 and TRBJ1-4, the CDR3 gives the full variable domain: EAGVTQFPSHSVIEKGQTVTLRCDPISGHDNLYWYRRVMGKEIKFLLHFVKESKQDESGMPNNRFLAERTGGTYSTLKVQPAELEDSGVYFCASSQLGEKLFFGSGTQLSVL.

The chain carries TRBV5-6 and TRBJ2-3; D remains unclear. Trimming stripped 0 bases from V and 7 bases from J, with 6 bases between. There are 12 residues in the CDR3. Looked up from germline, CDR1 is SGHDT and CDR2 is YYEEEE. The DNA of the CDR3 is TGTGCCAGCAGCTTGGGGGCGAATACGCAGTATTTT. This codes for CASSLGANTQYF.

V usage is TRBV7-8 and J usage is TRBJ1-2; D call uncertain. Germline values: CDR1 SGHVS, CDR2 FQNEAQ. The CDR3 is 14 residues long. V gave up 2 bases and J gave up 2 bases, with 9 bases separating them. For the CDR3, the DNA is TGTGCCAGCAGCTTACGTTCGGGGAACTATGGCTACACCTTC. Residues: CASSLRSGNYGYTF.

The chain links TRBV6-5 to TRBJ2-1; maybe TRBD2 (6 bases). Trimming pared 0 bases from V and 5 bases from J, leaving 14 bases between. Germline V lookup: CDR1 MNHEY, CDR2 SVGAGI. The CDR3 extends over 16 amino acids. The DNA for the CDR3 is TGTGCCAGCAGTTACTCGAGACGGGGGTGGAACAATGAGCAGTTCTTC. This encodes CASSYSRRGWNNEQFF.

This clonotype was detected only a few times. The chain employs TRBV7-9 and TRBJ2-1; D possibly uses TRBD1 or TRBD2 (5 bases each). CDR3 size: 15 residues. Germline loops: CDR1 SEHNR, CDR2 FQNEAQ (reference sequence). V lost 5 bases, J lost 0 bases, and 11 bases lay in between. The CDR3 coding sequence is TGTGCCAGCAGCCCCTGGGACGGCTCCTACAATGAGCAGTTCTTC. Protein sequence: CASSPWDGSYNEQFF.

This clonotype was detected only a few times. The V and J genes are TRBV4-1 and TRBJ2-3; TRBD1 aligns across 12 bases. J gave up 4 bases and V 2 bases, and 10 bases lay outside the gene matches. The CDR3 is made up of 18 amino acids. Germline values: CDR1 MGHRA, CDR2 YSYEKL. CDR3 coding DNA: TGCGCCAGCAGCCAACCCATCGGGGACAGGGGGCCTGCAGATACGCAGTATTTT. This codes for CASSQPIGDRGPADTQYF.

This clonotype was seen many times. The J gene is TRBJ1-1, the V gene TRBV7-9; D gene uncertain. The CDR3 is 12 residues long. The V end lost 5 bases, the J end lost 9 bases, and 13 bases lay between the germline ends. Germline lookup yields CDR1 SEHNR and CDR2 FQNEAQ (reference sequence). The CDR3 DNA follows: TGTGCCAGCAGCCTGGATGCTTGGCAAGCTTTCTTT. Translated, it gives CASSLDAWQAFF.

This clonotype occurred a few times. The chain is built from TRBV6-1 and TRBJ2-1, with 9 bases lining up with TRBD1. V shed 3 bases, J shed 7 bases, and the junction held 4 bases outside the gene matches. The CDR3 is made up of 14 amino acids. The germline V gene encodes CDR1 MNHNS and CDR2 SASEGT. The CDR3 DNA reads as TGTGCCAGCAGTGACGGACAGGGGAGAAATGAGCAGTTCTTC. Its translation: CASSDGQGRNEQFF.

The sample holds a few counts of this clonotype. V usage is TRBV14 and J usage is TRBJ2-4; maybe TRBD1 (5 bases). V was trimmed by 2 bases and J by 5 bases, leaving 16 bases between them. This CDR3 has 16 residues. Germline CDR1 and CDR2: SGHDN and FVKESK. This CDR3 is CASSQRSRAQQNIQYF. The CDR3 DNA follows: TGTGCCAGCAGCCAAAGGTCCAGGGCCCAACAAAACATTCAGTACTTC.

The rearrangement links TRBV4-2 to TRBJ2-5; 7 nucleotides match TRBD2. CDR1 and CDR2 (germline): LGHNA, YNFKEQ. J gave up 3 bases and V 1 base, and 8 bases lay outside the gene matches. There are 16 residues in the CDR3. The DNA for the CDR3 is TGTGCCAGCAGCCAAGTAGGAGCGGGAACCGAAGAGACCCAGTACTTC. It codes for CASSQVGAGTEETQYF.

There are many counts of this clonotype. The J gene is TRBJ1-4, the V gene TRBV6-6, with TRBD1 as a possible D gene (6 bases). Germline V gene lookup returns CDR1 MNHNY and CDR2 SVGAGI (reference sequence). The CDR3 consists of 15 residues. Trimming took 7 bases from V and 10 from J, leaving 22 bases between them. CDR3 DNA: TGTGCCAGCAACAACGGATGGGGGCTTCAGGGAAAACTGTTTTTT. Protein: CASNNGWGLQGKLFF.

V usage is TRBV7-9 and J usage is TRBJ2-2; D remains ambiguous. The CDR3 consists of 13 residues. Trimming pared 5 bases from V and 1 base from J, leaving 5 bases between. Germline V gene lookup returns CDR1 SEHNR and CDR2 FQNEAQ (reference sequence). For the CDR3, the DNA is TGTGCCAGCAGCATTAAGAACACCGGGGAGCTGTTTTTT. Its protein is CASSIKNTGELFF.

The V and J genes are TRBV6-2 or TRBV6-3 and TRBJ2-5, with D maybe TRBD1 (5 bases). The CDR3 has 14 amino acids. From germline, CDR1 is MNHEY and CDR2 SVGEGT. The V gene lost 2 bases and the J gene lost 1 base, with 8 bases spanning the gap. CDR3 in amino acids: CASSYTGAQETQYF. The CDR3 DNA reads TGTGCCAGCAGTTACACAGGAGCCCAAGAGACCCAGTACTTC.

The V gene is TRBV20-1, the J gene TRBJ2-1; the match to TRBD1 covers 10 bases. Germline loops: CDR1 DFQATT, CDR2 SNEGSKA (reference sequence). V trimming: 6 bases; J trimming: 6 bases; junction bases outside the gene matches: 8. The CDR3 has 14 amino acids. The CDR3 spells CSATGTGVFNEQFF. DNA of the CDR3: TGCAGTGCCACCGGGACAGGGGTTTTCAATGAGCAGTTCTTC.

V usage is TRBV6-2 or TRBV6-3 and J usage is TRBJ2-5; D remains ambiguous. Germline V CDR1 and CDR2: MNHEY, SVGEGT. This CDR3 has 15 amino acids. Trimming cost V 2 bases and J 5 bases, with 15 bases left between them. This chain's CDR3 is CASSYLLDFRETQYF. CDR3 coding DNA: TGTGCCAGCAGTTACCTTTTGGATTTCAGGGAGACCCAGTACTTC.